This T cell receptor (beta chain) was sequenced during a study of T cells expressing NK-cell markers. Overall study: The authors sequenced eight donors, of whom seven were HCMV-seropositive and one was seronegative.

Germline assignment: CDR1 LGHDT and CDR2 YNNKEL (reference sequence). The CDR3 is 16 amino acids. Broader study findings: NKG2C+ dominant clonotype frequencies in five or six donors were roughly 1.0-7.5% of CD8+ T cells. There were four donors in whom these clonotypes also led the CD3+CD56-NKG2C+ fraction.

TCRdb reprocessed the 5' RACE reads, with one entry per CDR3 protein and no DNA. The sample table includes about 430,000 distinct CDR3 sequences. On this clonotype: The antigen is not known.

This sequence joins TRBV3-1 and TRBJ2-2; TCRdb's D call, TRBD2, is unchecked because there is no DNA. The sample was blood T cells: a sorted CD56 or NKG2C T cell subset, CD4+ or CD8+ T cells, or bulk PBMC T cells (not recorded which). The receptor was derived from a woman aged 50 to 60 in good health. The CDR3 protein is CASSQAGLANTGELFF.